This record looks at one T cell receptor (beta chain) sequence and its context. The specificity of this receptor is unknown. Base qualities are missing; no much larger clone stands one base away. Transplants used related donors with nonmyeloablative bone marrow transplantation; mixed chimerism was transient in the human trials. Unstimulated Tregs (CD4+CD25+CD127-), CD4+ non-Tregs (CD4+CD25-), CD4 and CD8 cells were FACS-sorted from thawed PBMCs. The patients were a handful of recipients of combined kidney and bone marrow transplants from the ITN036ST trial, and samples were available only for these trial subjects. Healthy control blood was processed by Ficoll density gradient to PBMCs and cryopreserved; patient PBMCs were collected before and after transplant. These data belong to a study of Tregs in tolerant kidney transplant recipients (dated by TCRdb to between 2017 and 2020). Regarding the study in general: Before combined kidney and bone marrow transplantation, this study identified donor-specific regulatory T cells using TCRbeta sequencing and then followed those same cells after transplant. General conclusions and limits of the study: Because the PCR primers were changed over time for some patients, nucleotide-level comparison could not be performed across the samples from those patients. In tolerant patients, donor-specific Tregs expanded more than Tregs overall, which suggests antigen-driven rather than nonspecific expansion. Because the study included only a small number of patients, the results must be confirmed in larger populations and under other immunosuppression protocols. Expanding Tregs with activated donor B cells appeared to identify the most biologically relevant and donor-specific TCRbeta repertoire. Biological reproducibility was not directly addressed, though technical replication error appeared minimal.

V was cut back by 3 bases and J by 0 bases, leaving a gap of 17 bases between them. Including cysteine and phenylalanine, the CDR3 has 17 amino acids. Only the CDR3 DNA is retained, 51 bases long and in frame from the first base. CDR1 SGHDT and CDR2 YYEEEE are derived from the germline V gene. Genomic DNA was extracted from sorted cells with the QIAGEN DNeasy Blood and Tissue Kit for TCRbeta CDR3 sequencing. High-throughput TCRbeta CDR3 sequencing, including PCR amplification with bias correction and internal controls, was performed commercially through immunoSEQ. Under the source paper's analysis protocol: A unique productive TCRbeta sequence was defined by the CDR3 nucleotide sequence when primers matched, and otherwise by the CDR3 amino acid sequence together with the Vbeta and Jbeta genes. To correct for sorting error, sequences found in more than one sorted population at a frequency ratio of 2:1 or less were discarded, and the remaining shared sequences were assigned to the population with the higher frequency. Donor-reactive sequences were defined as at least 5-fold expanded in CFSE-low cells versus unstimulated cells, with frequency of at least 0.01% in CFSE-low cells. Jensen-Shannon divergence calculated on the top 100 TCRbeta sequences ranked by frequency was used to measure repertoire divergence. For any sample with multiple sequencing runs, sorting error was corrected in each run separately before the runs were pooled. Held by TCRdb, this immuneACCESS table contains in-frame sequences only and omits some clones. Under half of the omission traces to an unresolved V gene where checked; the cause of the rest is unknown. The D gene and trimming were derived from the DNA, and the V and J assignments and clone size from that table. In this sample the table shows tens of thousands of clones, 91% of which occur a single time. The top ten clonotypes cover 12% to 15% of the sample.

Sequenced material: CD8+ T cells from blood (PBMCs), taken 24 months after the transplant. This TCR was sampled from a human patient who received a combined kidney and bone marrow transplant. The graft donor may be the source of some T cells after a transplant. The rearranged chain carries TRBV5-6 and TRBJ2-3; the D gene is possibly TRBD1, with 6 bases matching. At the DNA level, the sequence is TGTGCCAGCAGCTCCGACAAGGACAGAACTAGCACAGATACGCAGTATTTT. Its product reads: CASSSDKDRTSTDTQYF.